This entry lists 10 T cell receptor beta chains sequenced from one sample in a study of CD8 T cells in ankylosing spondylitis. TCRdb re-called the 5' RACE reads with MiXCR, one entry per CDR3 protein. The sample yields about 510,000 distinct CDR3 sequences, about 5.2% seen once. Findings and limits, study-wide: A TCR beta motif made of fewer than ten highly homologous variants seemed typical of ankylosing spondylitis blood.

No antigens are known for them. Material for sequencing was blood, either unsorted or a sorted T cell fraction (not recorded which). All receptors come from a male donor with ankylosing spondylitis.

In this sample, this clonotype turned up many times. The chain has TRBV28 and TRBJ2-1; 13 positions agree with TRBD2. Germline V CDR1 and CDR2: MDHEN, SYDVKM. The CDR3 length is 16 residues. V shed 6 bases and J 4 bases; nucleotides not matched to a gene: 6. CDR3 sequence (DNA): TGTGCCAGCAGACTAGCGGGAGGGTTGGTTTACAATGAGCAGTTCTTC. Translating it yields CASRLAGGLVYNEQFF.

This clonotype came up many times. The rearrangement uses TRBV7-2 and TRBJ1-5; D is perhaps TRBD1 (6 bases). V lost 3 bases and J lost 7, with 16 bases in between. The length of the CDR3 is 15 residues. Germline lookup yields CDR1 SGHTA and CDR2 FQGNSA. CDR3: CASSFPTQGAQPQHF. DNA for the CDR3: TGTGCCAGCAGCTTCCCCACACAGGGAGCGCAGCCCCAGCATTTT.

This clonotype was detected ten times or more. This chain uses TRBV4-1 with TRBJ2-2; D gene uncertain. CDR1 MGHRA and CDR2 YSYEKL come from the germline V gene. V was cut by 6 bases and J by 4 bases, with 15 bases left in between. CDR3 length: 15 residues. The CDR3 spells CASRPVILGTGELFF. The DNA of the CDR3 is TGCGCCAGCAGACCAGTTATTCTAGGCACCGGGGAGCTGTTTTTT.

This clonotype has at least ten counts. The rearrangement uses TRBV5-1 and TRBJ2-7, with 7 bases matching TRBD1. The CDR3 is 14 residues long. The V gene's germline CDR1 is SGHRS and CDR2 YFSETQ. J lost 6 bases, V lost 0 bases, and 6 bases had no gene match. CDR3 amino acids: CASSLAVTGTEQYF. The CDR3 nucleotides read TGCGCCAGCAGCTTGGCTGTGACAGGGACCGAGCAGTACTTC. The variable domain in full, with the rest retrieved from reference TRBV5-1 and TRBJ2-7, is KAGVTQTPRYLIKTRGQQVTLSCSPISGHRSVSWYQQTPGQGLQFLFEYFSETQRNKGNFPGRFSGRQFSNSRSEMNVSTLELGDSALYLCASSLAVTGTEQYFGPGTRLTVT.

In its sample, this clonotype was seen many times. J is TRBJ1-2 and V is TRBV7-2; 8 nucleotides line up with TRBD1. CDR1 is SGHTA, CDR2 FQGNSA, per germline. Trimming removed 5 bases from V and 2 bases from J; junction bases left unmatched: 10. The CDR3 spans 16 residues. CDR3 in DNA: TGTGCCAGCAGCCTCGAACCCAGGGGGCTCAACTATGGCTACACCTTC. This translates into CASSLEPRGLNYGYTF.

This clonotype was counted a few times. The chain combines TRBV7-6 with TRBJ2-5; unclear D gene. The CDR3 length is 13 residues. The V end lost 5 bases, the J end lost 2 bases, and 9 bases lay between the germline ends. CDR1 SGHVS and CDR2 FNYEAQ come from the germline V gene. CDR3 nucleotide sequence: TGTGCCAGCAGCCTCCGCAATCAAGAGACCCAGTACTTC. Translated: CASSLRNQETQYF.

Ten or more counts support this clonotype. This chain connects TRBV4-3 to TRBJ2-7, with TRBD1 matching 7 bases. Germline CDR1 and CDR2: LGHNA and YSLEER. With 3 bases clipped from V and 3 bases from J, the junction kept 8 bases outside the gene matches. CDR3 length: 15 amino acids. The CDR3 loop is CASSQQPGQNYEQYF. The CDR3 nucleotides read TGCGCCAGCAGCCAGCAACCGGGACAGAACTACGAGCAGTACTTC.

The sample holds many counts of this clonotype. The chain employs TRBV7-2 and TRBJ2-1, with 11 positions matching TRBD2. The CDR3 spans 14 residues. Germline CDR1 and CDR2: SGHTA and FQGNSA. Unmatched junction bases numbered 4, after V lost 5 bases and J lost 7 bases. As DNA, the CDR3 is TGTGCCAGCAGCCCTAGGACTAGCGGGAATGAGCAGTTCTTC. Amino acid sequence: CASSPRTSGNEQFF.

This clonotype was recorded at least ten times. This rearrangement joins TRBV10-3 to TRBJ2-1; 7 bases agree with TRBD2. The CDR3 sequence is 13 residues long. V gave up 4 bases and J gave up 9 bases; unmatched junction bases: 6. The germline CDR1 and CDR2 sequences are ENHRY and SYGVKD. CDR3 bases: TGTGCCATCAGTGTAAAGGGAGGGCTTGAGCAGTTCTTC. Translated, it gives CAISVKGGLEQFF.

This clonotype was recorded many times. The chain uses TRBV12-3 or TRBV12-4 and TRBJ2-1, with a possible D match to TRBD2 (5 bases). V gave up 7 bases and J gave up 4 bases, with 17 bases separating them. The CDR3 has 15 residues. DNA for the CDR3: TGTGCCAGCACCCCATGGTTCCGGGGATACAATGAGCAGTTCTTC. It translates to CASTPWFRGYNEQFF.